The 28 T cell receptor beta chains presented below share a single source sample, sequenced in a study of cytomegalovirus exposure and HLA in healthy donors. The method was immunoSEQ multiplex PCR; TCRdb's version includes in-frame clones alone and lacks a portion of them. The data contain 350,000 or so clones, 86% of them singletons. The sequenced material came from PBMCs. These receptors all come from a woman younger than 30 in good health and CMV-seronegative.

A few counts support this clone. This sequence joins TRBV6-1 and TRBJ1-1, with TRBD1 as a possible D gene (5 bases). Trimming left V 3 bases short and J 3 bases short, with 14 bases between. There are 15 residues in the CDR3. CDR1 and CDR2 from the germline V gene are MNHNS and SASEGT. The CDR3 loop is CASSEFGGWDTEAFF. The CDR3 nucleotides read TGTGCCAGCAGTGAGTTCGGGGGGTGGGACACTGAAGCTTTCTTT.

The V call is TRBV7-6, the J call TRBJ2-3, with TRBD2 identical over 8 bases. Germline CDR1 reads SGHVS; CDR2 reads FNYEAQ. J lost 3 bases, V lost 1 base, and 3 bases had no gene match. There are 15 residues in the CDR3. CDR3 amino acids: CASSLEAGETDTQYF. The CDR3 DNA sequence: TGTGCCAGCAGCTTAGAAGCGGGAGAGACAGATACGCAGTATTTT.

The V call is TRBV4-1, the J call TRBJ2-7, with 10 bases lining up with TRBD2. V gave up 3 bases and J gave up 2 bases; unmatched junction bases: 4. CDR1 is MGHRA and CDR2 is YSYEKL in the germline V gene. This CDR3 is 15 amino acids long. This CDR3 reads CASSHGLADPYEQYF. Written as DNA, the CDR3 is TGCGCCAGCAGCCATGGACTAGCGGATCCCTACGAGCAGTACTTC.

V gene TRBV6-6 combines with J gene TRBJ1-5; 7 nucleotides align to TRBD1. Germline assignment: CDR1 MNHNY and CDR2 SVGAGI (reference sequence). This CDR3 spans 14 amino acids. The J segment lost 7 bases and the V segment lost 6 bases, leaving 9 bases of the junction unmatched. The CDR3 DNA sequence: TGTGCCAGCAGACCAGACAGGGCCGAACAGCCCCAGCATTTT. It yields the protein CASRPDRAEQPQHF.

Here the CDR3 reads CASSFFGANVLTF. CDR3 sequence (DNA): TGTGCCAGCAGTTTCTTTGGGGCCAACGTCCTGACTTTC. The chain joins TRBV27 to TRBJ2-6; D unclear. The V gene's germline CDR1 is MNHEY and CDR2 SMNVEV (reference sequence). Trimming took off 3 bases at V and 3 bases at J, with 3 bases between the two ends. This CDR3 region has 13 residues.

The table lists this clone with a few counts. The rearrangement uses TRBV7-9 and TRBJ1-5; D perhaps matches TRBD1 (6 bases). Trimming left V 4 bases short and J 6 bases short, with 7 bases between. The CDR3 sequence is 12 residues long. Germline CDR1 reads SEHNR; CDR2 reads FQNEAQ (reference sequence). The CDR3 nucleotides are TGTGCCAGCAGCTCAGGGGTTCAGCCCCAGCATTTT. This translates into CASSSGVQPQHF. The full variable domain, in which reference TRBV7-9 and TRBJ1-5 provide the parts outside the CDR3, is DTGVSQNPRHKITKRGQNVTFRCDPISEHNRLYWYRQTLGQGPEFLTYFQNEAQLEKSRLLSDRFSAERPKGSFSTLEIQRTEQGDSAMYLCASSSGVQPQHFGDGTRLSIL.

The chain has TRBV4-2 and TRBJ2-2, with TRBD2 matching over 7 bases. The CDR3 loop spans 18 amino acids. The germline V gene encodes CDR1 LGHNA and CDR2 YNFKEQ. V lost 4 bases to trimming and J lost 1 base; unmatched junction nucleotides: 12. The chain's CDR3 is CASSRPRAGTKNTGELFF. CDR3 coding DNA: TGTGCCAGCAGCCGCCCGCGAGCCGGGACTAAGAACACCGGGGAGCTGTTTTTT.

A few counts support this clone. The chain employs TRBV28 and TRBJ1-3; D unresolved. Per germline, CDR1 MDHEN and CDR2 SYDVKM. Trimming stripped 6 bases from V and 3 bases from J, with 15 bases between. The CDR3 loop spans 15 amino acids. The CDR3 is CASSQPAGIGNTIYF. DNA of the CDR3: TGTGCCAGCAGCCAGCCTGCGGGGATTGGAAACACCATATATTTT.

The CDR3 region has the DNA TGTGCCAGCAGCTCCGGACTAGCGTTGAGCTCCTACGAGCAGTACTTC. Its protein is CASSSGLALSSYEQYF. The V call is TRBV5-4, the J call TRBJ2-7, with TRBD2 matching over 9 bases. CDR3 length: 16 amino acids. The ends lost 3 bases at V and 0 bases at J; junction bases unmatched: 7. Germline loops: CDR1 SGHNT, CDR2 YYREEE (reference sequence).

This chain uses TRBV4-3 with TRBJ2-1; 9 positions match TRBD1. Trimming cost V 3 bases and J 6 bases; bases outside gene matches: 6. The germline V gene encodes CDR1 LGHNA and CDR2 YSLEER. The CDR3 has 15 residues. DNA for the CDR3: TGCGCCAGCAGCCACACCGGGACAGGGACCAATGAGCAGTTCTTC. Protein: CASSHTGTGTNEQFF.

The CDR3 coding sequence is TGCGCCAGCAGCCAAGCGGACAGGGGTTACGAAAAACTGTTTTTT. Its translation is CASSQADRGYEKLFF. The chain links TRBV4-3 to TRBJ1-4; TRBD1 aligns across 9 bases. The CDR3 sequence is 15 residues long. V trimming: 1 base; J trimming: 8 bases; junction bases outside the gene matches: 5. Germline CDR1 LGHNA, CDR2 YSLEER.

This rearrangement joins TRBV25-1 to TRBJ2-1; 7 bases match TRBD1. Germline V gene lookup returns CDR1 MGHDK and CDR2 SYGVNS. The CDR3 is 15 residues long. Losses at the gene ends were 3 bases for V and 5 bases for J; bases not matched to a gene: 7. The CDR3 is CASSDLQGSHNEQFF. CDR3 bases: TGTGCCAGCAGTGACCTACAGGGGTCCCACAATGAGCAGTTCTTC. Together with reference TRBV25-1 and TRBJ2-1, the CDR3 gives the full variable domain: EADIYQTPRYLVIGTGKKITLECSQTMGHDKMYWYQQDPGMELHLIHYSYGVNSTEKGDLSSESTVSRIRTEHFPLTLESARPSHTSQYLCASSDLQGSHNEQFFGPGTRLTVL.

This clone has a single count. Other DNA sequences in the sample encode the same CDR3. The chain joins TRBV19 to TRBJ1-5; tentatively, D is TRBD1 (5 bases). The V end was cut by 3 bases, the J end by 6 bases, with 12 bases between. Per germline, CDR1 LNHDA and CDR2 SQIVND (reference sequence). CDR3 size: 14 residues. CDR3 nucleotides: TGTGCCAGTAGTATCGGAGGCGGGGGTCAGCCCCAGCATTTT. This encodes CASSIGGGGQPQHF.

V is TRBV7-8 and J is TRBJ2-5; 12 positions match TRBD1. CDR1 is SGHVS and CDR2 is FQNEAQ in the germline V gene. The V gene end was trimmed by 4 bases and the J gene end by 5 bases; junction bases not matched to a gene: 8. The CDR3 covers 16 residues. Here the CDR3 reads CASSYTGTGGVETQYF. In nucleotides, the CDR3 is TGTGCCAGCAGCTATACCGGGACAGGGGGCGTTGAGACCCAGTACTTC. Combining the CDR3 with reference TRBV7-8 and TRBJ2-5 gives the whole variable domain GAGVSQSPRYKVAKRGQDVALRCDPISGHVSLFWYQQALGQGPEFLTYFQNEAQLDKSGLPSDRFFAERPEGSVSTLKIQRTQQEDSAVYLCASSYTGTGGVETQYFGPGTRLLVL.

This clone has more than one count but fewer than ten. This sequence joins TRBV7-3 and TRBJ2-2, with no clear D. Germline assignment: CDR1 SGHTA and CDR2 FQGTGA. The ends were cut back, 5 bases at V and 3 bases at J, with 10 bases in the middle. This CDR3 spans 14 amino acids. Written as DNA, the CDR3 is TGTGCCAGCAGCCACACTACGGACACCGGGGAGCTGTTTTTT. Its translation: CASSHTTDTGELFF.

The CDR3 spells CASSSRVSSSYEQYF. In nucleotides, the CDR3 is TGTGCCAGCAGCTCCCGGGTATCGAGCTCCTACGAGCAGTACTTC. The rearrangement joins TRBV5-4 to TRBJ2-7, with D uncertain. Germline V gene lookup returns CDR1 SGHNT and CDR2 YYREEE (reference sequence). The CDR3 has 15 amino acids. Trimming stripped 3 bases from V and 0 bases from J, with 13 bases between.

This clone has only one observation. V and J are TRBV30 and TRBJ1-4; 7 nucleotides agree with TRBD1. The trim removed 2 bases at V and 12 bases at J, leaving 15 bases unmatched. Germline CDR1 is GTSNPN and CDR2 is SVGIG (reference sequence). This CDR3 spans 15 amino acids. Here the CDR3 reads CAWSTPRQGLIELFF. CDR3 in DNA: TGTGCCTGGAGTACCCCGAGACAGGGATTGATAGAACTGTTTTTT.

The chain is built from TRBV5-1 and TRBJ2-2, with a weak D call TRBD2 (5 bases). The ends were cut back, 0 bases at V and 11 bases at J, with 17 bases in the middle. The CDR3 is 15 amino acids. Germline lookup yields CDR1 SGHRS and CDR2 YFSETQ. Here the CDR3 reads CASSLDLASSAELFF. The CDR3 DNA sequence: TGCGCCAGCAGCTTGGATCTAGCCTCCTCAGCAGAGCTGTTTTTT.

V is TRBV5-1 and J is TRBJ2-7; D may be TRBD2 (6 bases). Germline V lookup: CDR1 SGHRS, CDR2 YFSETQ. The CDR3 contains 14 residues. V was pared by 1 base and J by 0 bases, with 8 bases between. DNA for the CDR3: TGCGCCAGCAGCTTGCCGGGACTCTCCTACGAGCAGTACTTC. As protein: CASSLPGLSYEQYF.

The gene calls are TRBV11-2 and TRBJ1-4, with D perhaps TRBD1 (5 bases). V shed 3 bases and J shed 0 bases, with 5 bases lying between them. Per germline, CDR1 SGHAT and CDR2 FQNNGV. This CDR3 has 14 amino acids. CDR3 in amino acids: CASSFRATNEKLFF. CDR3 bases: TGTGCCAGCAGCTTCAGGGCAACTAATGAAAAACTGTTTTTT.

This sequence joins TRBV28 and TRBJ2-2, with TRBD1 matching over 9 bases. There are 17 residues in the CDR3. Germline V gene data show CDR1 as MDHEN and CDR2 as SYDVKM. V shed 2 bases and J 6 bases; nucleotides not matched to a gene: 10. This chain's CDR3 is CASSLPTGTGRSGELFF. In DNA, the CDR3 is TGTGCCAGCAGTTTACCCACCGGGACAGGGAGGTCCGGGGAGCTGTTTTTT.

The chain combines TRBV28 with TRBJ2-7, with TRBD2 as a possible D gene (6 bases). V was cut by 6 bases and J by 6 bases, with 6 bases left in between. The CDR3 is 10 residues long. Per the germline V gene, CDR1 is MDHEN and CDR2 is SYDVKM. CDR3 coding DNA: TGTGCCAGCAGGGGGGGCGAGCAGTACTTC. Protein sequence: CASRGGEQYF. The full variable domain, in which reference TRBV28 and TRBJ2-7 provide the parts outside the CDR3, is DVKVTQSSRYLVKRTGEKVFLECVQDMDHENMFWYRQDPGLGLRLIYFSYDVKMKEKGDIPEGYSVSREKKERFSLILESASTNQTSMYLCASRGGEQYFGPGTRLTVT.

This clone was detected only a few times. The chain recombines TRBV27 with TRBJ2-7; 7 bases align to TRBD1. Germline V gene sequence: CDR1 MNHEY, CDR2 SMNVEV (reference sequence). V shed 6 bases, J shed 2 bases, and the junction held 10 bases outside the gene matches. This CDR3 has 15 amino acids. CDR3 sequence reads: CASSADRDGPYEQYF. CDR3 bases: TGTGCCAGCAGCGCCGACAGGGATGGACCCTACGAGCAGTACTTC.

The rearrangement links TRBV7-9 to TRBJ2-1; maybe TRBD2 (5 bases). This CDR3 is 15 amino acids long. Germline CDR1 and CDR2: SEHNR and FQNEAQ (reference sequence). Between the trimmed V and J ends, which lost 5 bases and 1 base, there was a span of 12 bases. CDR3 sequence (DNA): TGTGCCAGCAGCGAACGTAGCGTGTCCTACAATGAGCAGTTCTTC. Encoded protein: CASSERSVSYNEQFF.

The rearrangement links TRBV5-6 to TRBJ2-5; TRBD2 agrees at 7 bases. The germline gives CDR1 SGHDT, CDR2 YYEEEE. V lost 1 base, J lost 5 bases, and 8 bases stayed unmatched. The CDR3 covers 15 residues. The CDR3 bases are TGTGCCAGCAGCTTGTGGTTGGCGGGAGCCGAGACCCAGTACTTC. Amino acid sequence: CASSLWLAGAETQYF.

The sample holds one count of this clone. Being one base from a much bigger clone, this may be a read error. In nucleotides, the CDR3 is TGTGCCAGCAGCGCCGGGACTAGCGGAACCTACGAGCAGTACTTC. This translates into CASSAGTSGTYEQYF. The chain couples TRBV21-1 to TRBJ2-7; no check of the table's D call, TRBD2, against the DNA was made. TRBV21-1 is classified as a pseudogene. CDR3 size: 15 residues.

The chain employs TRBV4-3 and TRBJ2-6; TRBD1 agrees at 7 bases. CDR1 and CDR2 (germline): LGHNA, YSLEER. This CDR3 has 18 amino acids. The V and J ends lost 5 bases and 0 bases, in that order; junction bases with no gene match: 10. The CDR3 loop reads CASSDTGQTISGANVLTF. As DNA, the CDR3 is TGCGCCAGCAGCGACACGGGACAGACCATCTCTGGGGCCAACGTCCTGACTTTC.

The rearrangement uses TRBV5-1 and TRBJ2-1, with TRBD2 matching 7 bases. This CDR3 has 16 amino acids. Germline-derived CDR1 and CDR2 are SGHRS and YFSETQ. J gave up 6 bases and V 0 bases, and 9 bases lay outside the gene matches. The CDR3 DNA reads as TGCGCCAGCAGCTTGGTAGCGGGCCCCCAGGGCAATGAGCAGTTCTTC. It codes for CASSLVAGPQGNEQFF.